A selection of T cell receptor beta chains follows, all from one sample in a study of blood T cell repertoires in COVID-19. Sequencing used immunoSEQ multiplex PCR; TCRdb keeps in-frame clones, though not all of them. The sample contains some 300,000 clones, 88% of which appear only once. Material: PBMCs or T cells enriched from blood (not recorded which). These receptors came from a woman in her 30s who had recovered from COVID-19. Each CDR3 is given with its conserved first and last residue. The D gene is left open where the match is weak. Not every row has a clone size; where given, it reads once, few, many or a size class.

V	size	D	J	DNA	CDR3
TRBV27	.	.	TRBJ2-5	TGTGCCAGCAGTTTGAGTAGCTCCGAGACCCAGTACTTC	CASSLSSSETQYF
TRBV7-2	.	TRBD1	TRBJ1-2	TGTGCCAGCAGCCCAGGGGGAGGTGGCTATGGCTACACCTTC	CASSPGGGGYGYTF
TRBV11-3	.	TRBD1	TRBJ1-2	TGTGCCAGCAGCTCGCGGGGGACAGGGGACTATGGCTACACCTTC	CASSSRGTGDYGYTF
TRBV7-6	.	.	TRBJ1-5	TGTGCCAGCAGCCCCGGACAAATTTATAGCAATCAGCCCCAGCATTTT	CASSPGQIYSNQPQHF
TRBV16	.	.	TRBJ2-3	TGTGCCAGCAGCCACGGTCCAGATACGCAGTATTTT	CASSHGPDTQYF
TRBV29-1	.	.	TRBJ1-2	TGCAGCGTTGAAGTAATGTGGCAGGCTCGTGGCTACACCTTC	CSVEVMWQARGYTF
TRBV18	.	.	TRBJ1-2	TGTGCCAGCTCAGCACAAGGACTGCCTTCTGACGGCTACACCTTC	CASSAQGLPSDGYTF
TRBV19	.	.	TRBJ2-2	TGTGCCAGTAGTATCTGGTCGGGGGTTCAAGAGCTGTTTTTT	CASSIWSGVQELFF
TRBV5-6	.	.	TRBJ2-2	TGTGCCAGCAGCTTGGCGGGTAACGCGAACACCGGGGAGCTGTTTTTT	CASSLAGNANTGELFF
TRBV5-1	once	.	TRBJ1-2	TGCGCCAGCAGCTTAACCTCAGGGGACTATGGCTACACCTTC	CASSLTSGDYGYTF
TRBV6-4	.	.	TRBJ1-6	TGTGCCAGCAGTGACTCCTCGAGAGAGAATTCACCCCTCCACTTT	CASSDSSRENSPLHF